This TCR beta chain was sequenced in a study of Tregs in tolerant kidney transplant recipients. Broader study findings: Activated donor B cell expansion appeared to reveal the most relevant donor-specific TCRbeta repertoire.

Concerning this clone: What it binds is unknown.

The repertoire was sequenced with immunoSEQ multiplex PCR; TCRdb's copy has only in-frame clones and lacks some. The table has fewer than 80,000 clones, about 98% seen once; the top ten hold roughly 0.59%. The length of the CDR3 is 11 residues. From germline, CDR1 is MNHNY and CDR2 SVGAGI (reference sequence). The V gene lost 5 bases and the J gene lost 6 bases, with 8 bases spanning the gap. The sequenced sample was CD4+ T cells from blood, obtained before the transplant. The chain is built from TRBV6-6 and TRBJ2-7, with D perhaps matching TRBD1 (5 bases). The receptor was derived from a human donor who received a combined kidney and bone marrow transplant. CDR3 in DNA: TGTGCCAGCAGTAAGGGGCGCGAGCAGTACTTC. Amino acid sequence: CASSKGREQYF.